Below are 23 T cell receptor beta chains sequenced from a single sample in a study of metastatic and nonmetastatic thyroid tumors. Prior to thyroid surgery, none of the patients had received any treatment. TCRdb reprocessed the PCR reads using MiXCR. Of 15,000 to 20,000 clones in the sample, 15% to 17% were seen once. The sequenced sample was blood. Receptors were obtained from a female donor with papillary thyroid cancer or a benign thyroid nodule (not recorded which). Some clones in this sample may be carry-over from other donors' samples.

In this sample, this clone turned up many times. The chain couples TRBV15 to TRBJ2-2; D call uncertain. This CDR3 contains 14 residues. CDR1 is LNHNV, CDR2 YYDKDF, per germline (reference sequence). V was trimmed by 0 bases and J by 4 bases, leaving 6 bases between them. CDR3: CATSREGFTGELFF. The CDR3 DNA reads TGTGCCACCAGCAGAGAGGGTTTCACCGGGGAGCTGTTTTTT.

This clone is categorized as medium-sized. The CDR3 coding sequence is TGTGCCAGCAGTTTATGGGGACAGGGATCCTACAATGAGCAGTTCTTC. Translating gives CASSLWGQGSYNEQFF. The chain combines TRBV28 with TRBJ2-1, with TRBD1 matching 9 bases. This CDR3 region has 16 residues. The germline CDR1 and CDR2 sequences are MDHEN and SYDVKM. V was pared by 0 bases and J by 1 base, with 1 base of the junction left unmatched.

This clone was recorded many times. V and J are TRBV12-5 and TRBJ2-2; 7 bases line up with TRBD2. The junction had 4 bases not matched to a gene; V was cut back by 2 bases and J by 7 bases. Germline V gene lookup returns CDR1 LGHNT and CDR2 FRNRAP. CDR3 length equals 14 residues. CDR3 sequence: CASGLREGDGELFF. The CDR3, as DNA: TGTGCTAGTGGTTTGAGGGAGGGCGACGGGGAGCTGTTTTTT.

This clone was found a few times. The chain carries TRBV2 and TRBJ2-2; D remains ambiguous. CDR3 size: 12 residues. The V gene's germline CDR1 is SNHLY and CDR2 FYNNEI. Trimming cost V 4 bases and J 6 bases, with 6 bases left between them. The CDR3 sequence: CASSVDAGELFF. DNA for the CDR3: TGTGCCAGCAGTGTTGACGCCGGGGAGCTGTTTTTT.

Ten or more counts support this clone. V and J are TRBV7-9 and TRBJ2-2; TRBD2 is a possible D gene (5 bases). CDR3 size: 13 residues. V was pared by 5 bases and J by 6 bases, with 10 bases between. From germline, CDR1 is SEHNR and CDR2 FQNEAQ (reference sequence). DNA for the CDR3: TGTGCCAGCAGCCGCGGAGGCGCCGGGGAGCTGTTTTTT. This codes for CASSRGGAGELFF.

A few counts support this clone. The CDR3 DNA reads as TGTGCCAGCAGTTTTCGGGCCAAGGGCACCGGGGAGCTGTTTTTT. Translated, it gives CASSFRAKGTGELFF. The chain joins TRBV27 to TRBJ2-2; D is unclear. The germline V gene has CDR1 MNHEY and CDR2 SMNVEV (reference sequence). CDR3 length: 15 amino acids. The V end lost 3 bases, the J end lost 4 bases, and 12 bases lay between the germline ends.

Many counts were recorded for this clone. This same CDR3 is encoded by further DNA sequences in the sample. The chain joins TRBV6-1 to TRBJ1-2; 9 bases match TRBD1. Germline CDR1 is MNHNS and CDR2 is SASEGT. With V trimmed by 6 bases and J by 5 bases, 7 bases remained unmatched. The CDR3 runs 14 residues. CDR3 DNA: TGTGCCAGCAGCGACAGGGGGACAGGTTATGGCTACACCTTC. Translation: CASSDRGTGYGYTF.

Comments on this clone: An end of the junction differs from the germline gene, which may be a read error. The genes are TRBV15 and TRBJ2-2; D is ambiguous. This CDR3 has 14 residues. Looked up from germline, CDR1 is LNHNV and CDR2 is YYDKDF (reference sequence). The CDR3 nucleotides are TGTGCCTCCAGCAGAGGAAGGAACAGCGGGGAGCTGTTTTTT. Residues: CASSRGRNSGELFF.

This clone was recorded many times. This chain connects TRBV30 to TRBJ1-2; 8 bases match TRBD1. Trimming took 0 bases from V and 4 from J; bases not matched to a gene: 10. Germline loops: CDR1 GTSNPN, CDR2 SVGIG (reference sequence). The CDR3 runs 16 residues. Here the CDR3 reads CAWSVSGGWRGYGYTF. CDR3 bases: TGTGCCTGGAGTGTGTCAGGGGGCTGGCGTGGCTATGGCTACACCTTC.

The V and J genes are TRBV6-1 and TRBJ1-2; 7 bases agree with TRBD1. The CDR3 totals 17 residues. Germline CDR1 is MNHNS and CDR2 is SASEGT. With V trimmed by 1 base and J by 0 bases, 8 bases remained unmatched. This CDR3 is CASSEELRGQANYGYTF. CDR3 sequence (DNA): TGTGCCAGCAGTGAAGAGCTCCGCGGACAGGCTAACTATGGCTACACCTTC.

Of note for this clone: One end of the junction does not line up with germline, which may come from a read error. CDR3 loop: CARSPSPPDRGLYGYTF. The CDR3 DNA follows: TGCGCCAGAAGCCCTTCCCCTCCCGACAGGGGCCTCTATGGTTACACCTTC. The chain combines TRBV5-1 with TRBJ1-2, with 8 bases that match TRBD1. The germline gives CDR1 SGHRS, CDR2 YFSETQ. The CDR3 is 17 amino acids.

This clone has at least ten counts. J is TRBJ2-5 and V is TRBV20-1, with D hard to call. CDR3 length equals 13 residues. The V end was cut by 2 bases, the J end by 5 bases, with 12 bases between. Germline V lookup: CDR1 DFQATT, CDR2 SNEGSKA (reference sequence). CDR3 loop: CSARWAPRETQYF. For the CDR3, the DNA is TGCAGTGCTAGATGGGCGCCCAGGGAGACCCAGTACTTC.

As regards this clone: This may be a read error, as it is one base from a much larger clone. A read error is likely, as this CDR3 ends without the conserved phenylalanine or tryptophan. The rearrangement joins TRBV2 to TRBJ2-3; D is uncertain. Per germline, CDR1 SNHLY and CDR2 FYNNEI. Trimming stripped 7 bases from V and 0 bases from J, with 11 bases between. CDR3 length equals 14 residues. DNA of the CDR3: TGTGCCAGCATCCCCCCGCCTAGCACAGATACGCAGTATCTT. Translating gives CASIPPPSTDTQYL.

This clone was seen ten or more times. V usage is TRBV5-1 and J usage is TRBJ1-1; the match to TRBD1 covers 7 bases. CDR1 is SGHRS, CDR2 YFSETQ, per germline. CDR3 size: 14 residues. The V and J ends lost 4 bases and 1 base, in that order; junction bases with no gene match: 4. The chain's CDR3 is CASSVQGRNTEAFF. As DNA, the CDR3 is TGCGCCAGCAGCGTACAGGGGAGGAACACTGAAGCTTTCTTT.

In this sample, this clone is medium-sized. The chain recombines TRBV6-5 with TRBJ1-2; possible D gene TRBD1, 5 bases. The V and J ends lost 0 bases and 1 base respectively, with 9 bases between them. The CDR3 consists of 15 residues. Germline V gene lookup returns CDR1 MNHEY and CDR2 SVGAGI. In nucleotides, the CDR3 is TGTGCCAGCAGTTACTCAAGGGGTCTTAACTATGGCTACACCTTC. This sequence encodes CASSYSRGLNYGYTF.

This clone was observed at least ten times. This rearrangement joins TRBV27 to TRBJ1-5, with unresolved D. The V end lost 2 bases, the J end lost 5 bases, and 10 bases lay between the germline ends. The CDR3 totals 14 residues. Germline V gene lookup returns CDR1 MNHEY and CDR2 SMNVEV (reference sequence). CDR3 region: CASSLSQIHQPQHF. CDR3 nucleotide sequence: TGTGCCAGCAGTTTAAGTCAGATACATCAGCCCCAGCATTTT.

The table lists this clone with a few counts. This sequence joins TRBV2 and TRBJ1-3; the D gene is possibly TRBD1 (6 bases). The CDR3 is made up of 14 amino acids. V lost 6 bases to trimming and J lost 0 bases, with 9 bases between them. Germline assignment: CDR1 SNHLY and CDR2 FYNNEI. The CDR3 sequence is CASRYRDSGNTIYF. As DNA, the CDR3 is TGTGCCAGCAGATACAGGGACTCTGGAAACACCATATATTTT.

The J gene is TRBJ1-2, the V gene TRBV5-1; no reliable D call. Germline V gene data show CDR1 as SGHRS and CDR2 as YFSETQ. This CDR3 has 14 amino acids. V dropped 2 bases and J dropped 5 bases, with 13 bases sitting between them. CDR3 DNA: TGCGCCAGCAGCTTTTATCGACCCTGGTATGGCTACACCTTC. This sequence encodes CASSFYRPWYGYTF.

The sample holds a few counts of this clone. The chain employs TRBV20-1 and TRBJ2-2; weak D call: TRBD2 (7 bases). Trimming removed 0 bases from V and 7 bases from J, with 24 bases in between. The CDR3 contains 18 residues. The V gene's germline CDR1 is DFQATT and CDR2 SNEGSKA (reference sequence). In nucleotides, the CDR3 is TGCAGTGCTAGAGAGGGGAAAATAGCGAGGGGGAGGGACGGGGAGCTGTTTTTT. It is translated as CSAREGKIARGRDGELFF.

This clone was counted a few times. This chain joins TRBV7-9 and TRBJ2-2; TRBD2 matches at 10 bases. The ends lost 6 bases at V and 6 bases at J; junction bases unmatched: 7. CDR3 length: 15 residues. Germline assignment: CDR1 SEHNR and CDR2 FQNEAQ (reference sequence). The CDR3, as DNA: TGTGCCAGCAGTCCTGGACTAGCGGACTCCGGGGAGCTGTTTTTT. It encodes CASSPGLADSGELFF.

This clone was counted ten times or more. The junction departs from germline at one end; a sequencing error may be responsible. The V call is TRBV6-1, the J call TRBJ2-6; D is possibly TRBD1 (6 bases). The CDR3 has 16 amino acids. Germline CDR1 reads MNHNS; CDR2 reads SASEGT. The CDR3 nucleotides read TGTGCCTGCAGCCGAGAAACAGGGAATGGGGCCAACGTCCTGACTTTC. Amino acid sequence: CACSRETGNGANVLTF.

This clone was detected only a few times. A read error may explain this, as a much larger clone is one base away. Within the sample, other DNA sequences also encode this same CDR3. The V gene is TRBV6-1, the J gene TRBJ2-5; no definite D call. Germline V lookup: CDR1 MNHNS, CDR2 SASEGT. This CDR3 is built from 12 residues. In DNA, the CDR3 is TGTGCCAGCGCTGGAGATGAAGAGACACAGTACTTC. This sequence encodes CASAGDEETQYF.

The J gene is TRBJ2-7, the V gene TRBV6-1; D perhaps matches TRBD2 (6 bases). Trimming stripped 6 bases from V and 0 bases from J, with 15 bases between. The CDR3 has 15 amino acids. Germline CDR1 is MNHNS and CDR2 is SASEGT. CDR3 bases: TGTGCCAGCAGGGTCCGGGACGGGAGCTCCTACGAGCAGTACTTC. It yields the protein CASRVRDGSSYEQYF.